The text below deals with one T cell receptor beta chain. Its target is unknown. Unmatched junction bases numbered 6, after V lost 3 bases and J lost 6 bases. CDR3 length equals 14 residues. Germline CDR1 is DFQATT and CDR2 is SNEGSKA (reference sequence). The sample belongs to a study of early T cells in non-severe SARS-CoV-2 infection. Unique molecular identifiers (one per individual cDNA molecule) were attached. TCRdb independently ran MiXCR on the 5' RACE reads; one entry per CDR3 protein. The sample holds around 92,000 distinct CDR3 sequences, about 11% seen once. Study observations and caveats: There was a bias toward anti-spike CD8 responses in VDJdb matching, which missed private and CD4 specificities.

The chain has TRBV20-1 and TRBJ2-1; 9 bases align to TRBD1. This receptor was obtained from an adult who was a healthcare worker with PCR-confirmed SARS-CoV-2 infection or an uninfected control (not recorded which). The sample taken for sequencing was whole blood. The CDR3 DNA reads TGCAGTGCTAGGGGGACAGGGTTTTCCAATGAGCAGTTCTTC. Its protein is CSARGTGFSNEQFF.